The 14 T cell receptor beta chains given below trace back to one sample, sequenced in a study of CD8 T cells in cerebrospinal fluid in Alzheimer's disease (dated by TCRdb to about 2020). The library was generated by 10x single-cell sequencing. TCRdb shows the sequencer as NextSeq 550. Based on TCRdb reprocessing of the reads, there is one entry per CDR3 protein sequence, and DNA is missing. The sample's table lists a count of some 500 distinct CDR3 sequences. Roughly an eighth of the sample comes from the top ten. The sequenced material came from cerebrospinal fluid. The receptors were gathered from a human donor with Parkinson's disease.

Considering frequency, this clonotype is large. V and J are TRBV20-1 and TRBJ1-3. The CDR3 runs 13 residues. The germline CDR1 and CDR2 sequences are DFQATT and SNEGSKA (reference sequence). The CDR3 loop reads CSTTDSFGNTIYF.

This clonotype is identified as large from frequency. The chain has TRBV12-3 or TRBV12-4 and TRBJ2-2; with no DNA, the TCRdb D assignment of TRBD2 cannot be verified. This CDR3 contains 14 residues. The CDR3 region is CASSLASLTGELFF.

This clonotype is labeled large based on frequency. V usage is TRBV5-1 and J usage is TRBJ2-7; lacking DNA, the TRBD1 call made by TCRdb goes unchecked. The CDR3 contains 12 residues. Per the germline V gene, CDR1 is SGHRS and CDR2 is YFSETQ. The CDR3 sequence is CASSLQGNEQYF.

This clonotype is classed as medium-sized (0.01 to 0.1%) by frequency. The V gene is TRBV2, the J gene TRBJ2-7; the D call from TCRdb, TRBD1, cannot be confirmed without DNA. CDR1 SNHLY and CDR2 FYNNEI come from the germline V gene. This CDR3 is 16 amino acids long. The CDR3 spells CASSEIDHQGGYEQYF.

In terms of frequency, this clonotype is medium-sized. This chain joins TRBV5-4 and TRBJ2-3; TCRdb selects TRBD2, and the lack of DNA leaves this call unchecked. CDR1 is SGHNT, CDR2 YYREEE, per germline (reference sequence). The CDR3 has 17 residues. The CDR3 here is CASSFGTSGGATDTQYF.

In terms of frequency, this clonotype is large. This chain links TRBV7-7 with TRBJ2-3; the D gene TCRdb calls, TRBD2, cannot be checked with no DNA. Germline-derived CDR1 and CDR2 are SSHAT and FNYEAQ (reference sequence). This CDR3 region has 15 residues. CDR3 in amino acids: CASSLNSGHTDTQYF.

This clonotype registers large by frequency. This chain joins TRBV24-1 and TRBJ1-1. CDR3 length equals 13 residues. Germline CDR1 is KGHDR and CDR2 is SFDVKD. Here the CDR3 reads CATSDPRETEAFF.

By frequency, this clonotype is medium-sized (0.01 to 0.1%). The chain couples TRBV27 to TRBJ2-3; TCRdb lists TRBD2, though no DNA is available to test this call. Germline CDR1 reads MNHEY; CDR2 reads SMNVEV (reference sequence). The CDR3 loop spans 18 amino acids. The CDR3: CASSLFATSGRLTDTQYF.

This clonotype is called large based on its frequency. This chain's CDR3 is CASSRGQGYGYTF. The chain is built from TRBV7-2 and TRBJ1-2; absent DNA, TCRdb's TRBD1 call cannot be checked. CDR3 length: 13 residues. Germline CDR1 reads SGHTA; CDR2 reads FQGNSA.

This clonotype is identified as large from frequency. This rearrangement joins TRBV7-9 to TRBJ2-3; TCRdb outputs TRBD2, but without DNA this stays unchecked. The CDR3 totals 15 residues. From germline, CDR1 is SEHNR and CDR2 FQNEAQ (reference sequence). CDR3 residues: CASSLDGARADTQYF.

Frequency places this clonotype as large. V and J are TRBV11-1 and TRBJ1-1. CDR3 length: 14 residues. Looked up from germline, CDR1 is SGHAT and CDR2 is FQDESV (reference sequence). CDR3: CASSPDGLNTEAFF.

Frequency places this clonotype as large. The CDR3 loop is CASSQGVDYGYTF. This chain uses TRBV18 with TRBJ1-2. CDR3 length: 13 amino acids. Germline V gene data show CDR1 as KGHSH and CDR2 as LQKENI. Complete variable domain (other parts from reference TRBV18 and TRBJ1-2): NAGVMQNPRHLVRRRGQEARLRCSPMKGHSHVYWYRQLPEEGLKFMVYLQKENIIDESGMPKERFSAEFPKEGPSILRIQQVVRGDSAAYFCASSQGVDYGYTFGSGTRLTVV.

Its frequency marks this clonotype as large (0.1 to 1%). This chain joins TRBV24-1 and TRBJ2-4; TCRdb's D call of TRBD1 is untestable without DNA. The germline CDR1 and CDR2 sequences are KGHDR and SFDVKD. This CDR3 region has 13 residues. CDR3 residues: CATSESGENIQYF.

This clonotype registers large by frequency. This chain's CDR3 is CASSYLAGGYNEQFF. The rearrangement uses TRBV5-1 and TRBJ2-1; as DNA is missing, the TRBD2 call by TCRdb cannot be tested. This CDR3 is built from 15 residues. The germline gives CDR1 SGHRS, CDR2 YFSETQ.